This record looks at one T cell receptor beta chain sequence and its context. Its antigen is unknown. Germline CDR1 and CDR2: ENHRY and SYGVKD. With 0 bases clipped from V and 2 bases from J, the junction kept 4 bases outside the gene matches. The CDR3 has 17 amino acids. Both 60 Vbeta primers and 13 Jbeta primers went into the PCR. Assay: immunoSEQ multiplex PCR; the TCRdb copy retains only in-frame clones and omits some. Of tens of thousands of clones in the sample, approximately 73% were seen once. This sample stems from a study of cytomegalovirus exposure and HLA in healthy donors. Study-level points and caveats: Association with HLA alleles at 0.05 false discovery rate was found for around 17,000 TCR beta sequences in a later analysis.

The clonotype comes from a man aged 45 to 65 in good health and CMV-seronegative. The chain couples TRBV10-3 to TRBJ1-5; the match to TRBD1 covers 10 bases. The sample comprised PBMCs. The CDR3 spells CAISESGGTGGNQPQHF. CDR3 coding DNA: TGTGCCATCAGTGAGTCGGGCGGGACAGGGGGCAATCAGCCCCAGCATTTT.